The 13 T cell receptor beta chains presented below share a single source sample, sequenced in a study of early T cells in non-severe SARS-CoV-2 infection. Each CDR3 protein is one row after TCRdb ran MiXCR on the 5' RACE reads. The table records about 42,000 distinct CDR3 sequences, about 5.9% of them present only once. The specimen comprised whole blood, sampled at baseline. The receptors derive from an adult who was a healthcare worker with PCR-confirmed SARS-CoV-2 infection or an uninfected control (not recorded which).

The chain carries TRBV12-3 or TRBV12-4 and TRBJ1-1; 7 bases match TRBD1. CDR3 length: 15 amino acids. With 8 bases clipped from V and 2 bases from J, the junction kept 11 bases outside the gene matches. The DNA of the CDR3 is TGTGCCAGCCGCGAAGGAAGGGGGCAAAACACTGAAGCTTTCTTT. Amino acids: CASREGRGQNTEAFF.

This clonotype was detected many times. This CDR3 reads CASSLGTNKQYF. The CDR3 DNA reads as TGTGCCAGCAGCTTAGGTACCAACAAGCAGTATTTT. The genes are TRBV7-9 and TRBJ2-3; D is unresolved. Between the trimmed V and J ends, which lost 1 base and 11 bases, there was a span of 10 bases. CDR3 length: 12 residues. Germline-derived CDR1 and CDR2 are SEHNR and FQNEAQ (reference sequence).

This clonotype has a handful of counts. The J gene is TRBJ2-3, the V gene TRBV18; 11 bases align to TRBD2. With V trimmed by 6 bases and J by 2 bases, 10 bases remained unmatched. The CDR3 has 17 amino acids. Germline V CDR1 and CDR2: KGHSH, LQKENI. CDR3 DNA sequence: TGTGCCAGCTCGCTGAGCCTTAGCGGGGGGGCCACAGATACGCAGTATTTT. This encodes CASSLSLSGGATDTQYF.

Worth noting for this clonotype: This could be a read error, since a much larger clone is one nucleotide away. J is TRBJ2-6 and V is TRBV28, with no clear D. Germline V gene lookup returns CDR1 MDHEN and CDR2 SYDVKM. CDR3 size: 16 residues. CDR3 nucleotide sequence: TGTGCCAGCAGTTTATTTCAGTTAGCTGGGGTCAACGTCCTGACTTTC. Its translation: CASSLFQLAGVNVLTF.

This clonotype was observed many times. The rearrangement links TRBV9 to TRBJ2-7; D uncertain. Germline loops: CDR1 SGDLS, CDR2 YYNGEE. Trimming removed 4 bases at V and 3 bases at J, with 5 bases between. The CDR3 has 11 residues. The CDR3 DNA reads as TGTGCCAGCAGCTCCTTCTACGAGCAGTACTTC. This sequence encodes CASSSFYEQYF.

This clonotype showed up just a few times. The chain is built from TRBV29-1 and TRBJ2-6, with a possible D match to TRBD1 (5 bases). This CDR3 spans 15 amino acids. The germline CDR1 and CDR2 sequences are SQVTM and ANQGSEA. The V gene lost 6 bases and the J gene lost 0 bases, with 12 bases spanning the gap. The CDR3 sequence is CSVGVPNSGANVLTF. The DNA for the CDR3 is TGCAGCGTAGGGGTTCCAAACTCTGGGGCCAACGTCCTGACTTTC.

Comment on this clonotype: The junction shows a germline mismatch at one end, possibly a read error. The CDR3 spells CASSLAGGPYEQYF. The CDR3, as DNA: TGTGCCAGCAGCCTAGCGGGGGGGCCCTACGAGCAGTACTTC. The chain joins TRBV7-2 to TRBJ2-7; 12 bases align to TRBD2. This CDR3 has 14 amino acids. CDR1 is SGHTA, CDR2 FQGNSA, per germline.

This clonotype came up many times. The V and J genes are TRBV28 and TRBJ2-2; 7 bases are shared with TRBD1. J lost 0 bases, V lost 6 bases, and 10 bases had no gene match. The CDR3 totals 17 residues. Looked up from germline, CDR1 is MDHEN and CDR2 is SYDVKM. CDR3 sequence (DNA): TGTGCCAGCAGCCCACATCCAGGGGGTGCGAACACCGGGGAGCTGTTTTTT. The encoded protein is CASSPHPGGANTGELFF.

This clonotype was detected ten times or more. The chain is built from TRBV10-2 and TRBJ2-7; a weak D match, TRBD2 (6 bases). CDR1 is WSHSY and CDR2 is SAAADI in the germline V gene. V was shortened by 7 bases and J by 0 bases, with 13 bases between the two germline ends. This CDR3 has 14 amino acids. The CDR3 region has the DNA TGCGCCAGCACCACAGACGGGGGCTCCTACGAGCAGTACTTC. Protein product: CASTTDGGSYEQYF.

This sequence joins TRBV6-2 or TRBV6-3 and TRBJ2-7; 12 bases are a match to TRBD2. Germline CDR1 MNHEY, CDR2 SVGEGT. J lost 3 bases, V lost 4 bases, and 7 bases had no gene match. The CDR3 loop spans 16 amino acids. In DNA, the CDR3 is TGTGCCAGCAGTTCGATCCCGACTAGCGGGGGCTACGAGCAGTACTTC. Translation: CASSSIPTSGGYEQYF.

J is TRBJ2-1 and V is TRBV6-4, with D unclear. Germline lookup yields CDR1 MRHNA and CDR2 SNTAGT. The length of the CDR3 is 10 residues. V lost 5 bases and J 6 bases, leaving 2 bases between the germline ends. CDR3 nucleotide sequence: TGTGCCAGCAGTTGCAATGAGCAGTTCTTC. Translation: CASSCNEQFF.

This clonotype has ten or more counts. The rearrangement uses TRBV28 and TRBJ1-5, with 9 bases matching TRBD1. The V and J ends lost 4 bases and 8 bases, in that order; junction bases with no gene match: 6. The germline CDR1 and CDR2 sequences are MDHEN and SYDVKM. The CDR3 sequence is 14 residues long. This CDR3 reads CASSSPGQGKPQHF. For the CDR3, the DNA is TGTGCCAGCAGTTCCCCGGGACAGGGAAAGCCCCAGCATTTT.

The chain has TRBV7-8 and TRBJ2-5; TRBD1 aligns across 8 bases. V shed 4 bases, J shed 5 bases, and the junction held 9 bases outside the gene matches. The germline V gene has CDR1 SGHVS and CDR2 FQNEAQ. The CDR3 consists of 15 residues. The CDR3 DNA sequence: TGTGCCAGCAGCTCGACAGGGGTTTCAGGGGAGACCCAGTACTTC. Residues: CASSSTGVSGETQYF. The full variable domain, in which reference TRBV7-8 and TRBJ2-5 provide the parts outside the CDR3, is GAGVSQSPRYKVAKRGQDVALRCDPISGHVSLFWYQQALGQGPEFLTYFQNEAQLDKSGLPSDRFFAERPEGSVSTLKIQRTQQEDSAVYLCASSSTGVSGETQYFGPGTRLLVL.